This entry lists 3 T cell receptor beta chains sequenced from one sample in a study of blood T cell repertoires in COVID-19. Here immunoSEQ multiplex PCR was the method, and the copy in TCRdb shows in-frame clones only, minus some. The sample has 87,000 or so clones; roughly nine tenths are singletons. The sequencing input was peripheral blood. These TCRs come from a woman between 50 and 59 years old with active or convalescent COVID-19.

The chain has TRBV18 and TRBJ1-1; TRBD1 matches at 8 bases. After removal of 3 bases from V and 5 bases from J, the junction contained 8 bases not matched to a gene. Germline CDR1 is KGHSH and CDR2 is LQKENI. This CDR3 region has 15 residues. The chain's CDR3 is CASSPTDRDQTEAFF. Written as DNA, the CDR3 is TGTGCCAGCTCACCCACGGACAGGGATCAAACTGAAGCTTTCTTT.

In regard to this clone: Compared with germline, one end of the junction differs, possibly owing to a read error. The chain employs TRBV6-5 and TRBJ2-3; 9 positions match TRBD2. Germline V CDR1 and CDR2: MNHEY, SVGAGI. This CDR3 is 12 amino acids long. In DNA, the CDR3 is TGCGCTAGCGGGGCTAACACAGATACGCAGTATTTT. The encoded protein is CASGANTDTQYF.

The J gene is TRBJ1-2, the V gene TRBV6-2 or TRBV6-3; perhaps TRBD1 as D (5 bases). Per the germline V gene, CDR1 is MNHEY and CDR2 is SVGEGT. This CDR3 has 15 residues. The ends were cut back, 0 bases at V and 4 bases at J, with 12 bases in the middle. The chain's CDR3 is CASSYSPGNLYGYTF. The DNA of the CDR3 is TGTGCCAGCAGTTACTCCCCAGGGAACCTCTATGGCTACACCTTC.